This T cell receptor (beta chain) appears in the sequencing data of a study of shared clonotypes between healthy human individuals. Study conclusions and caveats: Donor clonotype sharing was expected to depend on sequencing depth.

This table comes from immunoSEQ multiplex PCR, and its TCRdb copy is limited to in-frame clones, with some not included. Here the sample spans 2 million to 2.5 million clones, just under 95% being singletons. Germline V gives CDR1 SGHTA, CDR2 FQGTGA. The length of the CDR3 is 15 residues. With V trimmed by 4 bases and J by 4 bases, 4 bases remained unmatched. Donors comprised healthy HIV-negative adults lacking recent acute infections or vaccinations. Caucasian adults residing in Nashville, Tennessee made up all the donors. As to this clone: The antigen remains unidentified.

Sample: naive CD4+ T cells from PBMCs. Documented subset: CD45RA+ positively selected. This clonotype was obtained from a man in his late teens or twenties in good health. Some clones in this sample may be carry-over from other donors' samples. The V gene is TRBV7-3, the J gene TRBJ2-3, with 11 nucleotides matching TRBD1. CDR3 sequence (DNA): TGTGCCAGCAGCTCTCTGGGACAGGGGGCAGATACGCAGTATTTT. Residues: CASSSLGQGADTQYF.